Listed below are T cell receptor beta chains from one sample, sequenced in a study of shared clonotypes between healthy human individuals. Clones were sequenced by immunoSEQ multiplex PCR, and TCRdb holds only the in-frame ones, with some missing. The sample consists of 2.5 million or so clones, around nine tenths of them appearing once. The sequenced sample consisted of naive CD4+ T cells sorted from blood. These receptors were taken from a man aged 18 to 30 in good health. Each CDR3 is given with its conserved first and last residue. Each record gives: clone size, D gene, J gene, V gene, CDR3 protein, CDR3 DNA. D genes are given only for firm matches. Not all rows give a size; the values are once, few, many and, for expanded clones, a class.

>-|TRBD1|TRBJ2-3|TRBV2
CASRGTDVDTQYF
TGTGCCAGCAGAGGGACAGATGTTGATACGCAGTATTTT
>-|-|TRBJ1-2|TRBV30
CAWSVAGSAYGYTF
TGTGCCTGGAGTGTGGCGGGCAGCGCCTATGGCTACACCTTC
>once|TRBD1|TRBJ1-2|TRBV18
CASSTDQGARGYTF
TGTGCCAGCTCAACAGATCAGGGGGCGCGTGGCTACACCTTC
>-|TRBD1|TRBJ2-7|TRBV7-3
CASSQDPGQGSYEQYF
TGTGCCAGCAGCCAGGATCCGGGACAGGGCTCCTACGAGCAGTACTTC
>-|-|TRBJ1-4|TRBV2
CASSEGGAGGKKKLFF
TGTGCCAGCAGTGAAGGAGGGGCAGGAGGGAAAAAAAAACTGTTTTTT
>once|-|TRBJ1-1|TRBV11-2
CASSLDRWSTGDTEAFF
TGTGCCAGCAGCTTAGATCGATGGAGCACTGGGGACACTGAAGCTTTCTTT
>-|-|TRBJ2-2|TRBV6-1
CASSAERPGELFF
TGTGCCAGCAGTGCAGAACGTCCCGGGGAGCTGTTTTTT
>-|TRBD2|TRBJ2-1|TRBV29-1
CSVVSRGGAENEQFF
TGCAGCGTTGTAAGTCGCGGGGGGGCCGAGAATGAGCAGTTCTTC
>-|TRBD1|TRBJ1-6|TRBV18
CASSPTGGESPLHF
TGTGCCAGCTCACCGACAGGGGGTGAATCACCCCTCCACTTT
>-|-|TRBJ2-3|TRBV5-4
CASSPDRGRATDTQYF
TGTGCCAGCAGCCCAGATCGGGGTCGAGCGACAGATACGCAGTATTTT
>-|TRBD1|TRBJ1-1|TRBV19
CASYSGGANTEAFF
TGTGCCAGCTATTCAGGGGGCGCGAACACTGAAGCTTTCTTT
>-|-|TRBJ1-6|TRBV19
CASSPGGIRTYNSPLHF
TGTGCCAGTTCCCCCGGAGGGATTAGGACCTATAATTCACCCCTCCACTTT
>once|-|TRBJ1-2|TRBV28
CASSRVIVPGYTF
TGTGCCAGCTCCCGAGTGATAGTGCCTGGCTACACCTTC
>-|-|TRBJ1-1|TRBV11-1
CASSQQVGNTEAFF
TGTGCCAGCAGTCAACAGGTCGGGAACACTGAAGCTTTCTTT
>-|-|TRBJ1-4|TRBV29-1
CSVVYSDREKLFF
TGCAGCGTTGTTTATTCAGACAGAGAAAAACTGTTTTTT
>few|-|TRBJ1-5|TRBV21-1
CASSKARGGNQPQHF
TGTGCCAGCAGCAAAGCAAGGGGGGGGAATCAGCCCCAGCATTTT
>-|-|TRBJ2-2|TRBV29-1
CSVVGGVSTGELFF
TGCAGCGTTGTCGGGGGAGTGAGCACCGGGGAGCTGTTTTTT
>-|TRBD1|TRBJ1-2|TRBV11-2
CASSSPGQGYGYTF
TGTGCCAGCAGCTCTCCGGGACAGGGCTATGGCTACACCTTC
>-|TRBD2|TRBJ2-7|TRBV5-4
CASSLVGGSEQYF
TGTGCCAGCAGCTTGGTGGGGGGGTCCGAGCAGTACTTC
>once|-|TRBJ1-5|TRBV6-4
CASSKEENQPQHF
TGTGCCAGCAGTAAGGAAGAAAATCAGCCCCAGCATTTT
>once|-|TRBJ2-5|TRBV4-1
CASSRTALETQYF
TGCGCCAGCAGCCGGACAGCGCTGGAGACCCAGTACTTC
>-|-|TRBJ1-1|TRBV28
CASSPLGTEAFF
TGTGCCAGCAGTCCTCTTGGCACTGAAGCTTTCTTT
>-|TRBD1|TRBJ2-7|TRBV6-5
CASRVETGGGYEQYF
TGTGCCAGCAGGGTTGAGACAGGGGGAGGCTACGAGCAGTACTTC
>once|-|TRBJ2-2|TRBV18
CASSPEEANTGELFF
TGTGCCAGCTCCCCAGAGGAGGCGAACACCGGGGAGCTGTTTTTT
>-|-|TRBJ2-3|TRBV4-3
CASSLGERTTPQYF
TGCGCCAGCAGCCTGGGGGAACGGACTACTCCGCAGTATTTT
>-|-|TRBJ2-3|TRBV5-4
CASSLTGASTDTQYF
TGTGCCAGCAGCTTGACAGGAGCTAGCACAGATACGCAGTATTTT